This T cell receptor beta chain was recorded in a study of T cell responses to AZD1222 COVID-19 vaccine. Looked up from germline, CDR1 is MNHEY and CDR2 is SVGAGI. The length of the CDR3 is 14 residues. The germline V and J ends were trimmed by 6 bases and 3 bases, with 14 bases remaining between them. Sequenced by immunoSEQ multiplex PCR; TCRdb stores in-frame clones only, minus some. The table has around 95,000 clones, 70% to 90% seen once. This chain joins TRBV6-5 and TRBJ1-1; D perhaps matches TRBD1 (6 bases). The sample was peripheral blood, taken on day 0 of MenACWY control vaccination. The source of this sequence is an adult in good health. This chain's CDR3 is CASSLQGRYTEAFF. CDR3 coding DNA: TGTGCCAGCAGCCTACAGGGTAGGTACACTGAAGCTTTCTTT.